A single T cell receptor beta chain is shown here with its context. The clone's antigen remains unknown. Base qualities were left out, and no much larger clone turns up one base away. Ficoll-Paque density gradient centrifugation was the method used to isolate PBMCs. The CDR3, from cysteine to phenylalanine, totals 15 residues. The DNA shown is the 45-base CDR3, in frame from base 1. V is pared back by 5 bases and J by 2 bases, with 16 bases lying between the germline termini. In the germline V gene, CDR1 corresponds to SGHRS and CDR2 to YFSETQ. This specimen comes from a study of T-cell memory formation after mild COVID-19 (TCRdb year 2021). With respect to the entire study: TCR sequence clusters from the two donors were largely donor specific. Longitudinal TCRalpha and TCRbeta repertoire sequencing tracked T-cell clones expanding and contracting after mild COVID-19 in a couple of donors. The cohort was made up of two young adult volunteers, one female and one male, who were previously healthy. On the study overall, not on this receptor specifically: Only two mild cases were covered in the study, and larger cohorts including severe cases with pre-infection samples were considered necessary. Whether the second-wave clones peaking on day 37 were SARS-CoV-2 specific was not confirmed. Contracting CD4+ clones appeared mostly in the CM and EM memory subsets, whereas CD8+ clones were enriched in EMRA. The detection of some responding clones in pre-infection memory suggests that pre-existing cross-reactive memory T cells joined the SARS-CoV-2 response. From day 15 to 85, contracting clones showed balanced CD4/CD8 phenotypes, whereas a second wave of clones that expanded from day 15 to 37 leaned towards CD4+.

The listed sequencing device is Illumina NovaSeq 6000. TCRalpha and TCRbeta cDNA libraries were constructed by 5'RACE with constant-segment primers, with sample barcodes and unique molecular identifiers being introduced. RNA was extracted from every sample with Trizol reagent. Libraries were amplified in two PCR steps, with a second sample barcode and Illumina TruSeq adapters added in the second step. Libraries were sequenced on an Illumina NovaSeq with 2 x 150 bp paired-end reads. Under the source paper's analysis protocol: Reads were demultiplexed and collapsed into UMI-guided consensus sequences with migec v1.2.7. Using mixcr v2.1.11, UMI consensuses were aligned to TRA and TRB V and J templates and then assembled into clonotypes. Clonotypes were classified as expanded or contracted when called significant by both edgeR and NoisET, with noise models trained on biological replicates. For edgeR calls, the thresholds were a false discovery rate-adjusted p below 0.01 and a log2 fold-change of 1. As an exploratory analysis of dynamics, max-normalized trajectories of the 1000 most abundant clonotypes were examined by PCA with hierarchical clustering. Each responding clone was given a CD4 or CD8 phenotype based on the CD4+ and CD8+ repertoires, which had been sequenced separately. The public reads were reprocessed in TCRdb via fastp at Q25 and MiXCR, keeping in-frame beta chains. Identical CDR3 proteins give one entry, which carries the most common genes and DNA. TCRdb's processing, not the authors' own work, is the source of the V and J calls. The sample has under 450,000 distinct CDR3 sequences on record, around a fifth of them singletons. The ten largest clones add up to around a fifth of the sample.

The receptor was isolated from a man aged 18 to 30 who had mild COVID-19 (a few samples of this study predate the infection). The sample titles of this study are shuffled in the database, so cell type and time point are left out; the donor was told from shared clones. The chain was built from TRBV5-1 and TRBJ2-5; no confident D gene assignment can be made. Sequenced: PBMCs or a T cell subset sorted from them (not recorded which). The DNA sequence is TGCGCCAGCAGGGGCACACCGCTATTACAAGAGACCCAGTACTTC. Its protein is CASRGTPLLQETQYF. The variable domain in full, with residues beyond the CDR3 obtained from the reference TRBV5-1 and TRBJ2-5 genes, is KAGVTQTPRYLIKTRGQQVTLSCSPISGHRSVSWYQQTPGQGLQFLFEYFSETQRNKGNFPGRFSGRQFSNSRSEMNVSTLELGDSALYLCASRGTPLLQETQYFGPGTRLLVL.